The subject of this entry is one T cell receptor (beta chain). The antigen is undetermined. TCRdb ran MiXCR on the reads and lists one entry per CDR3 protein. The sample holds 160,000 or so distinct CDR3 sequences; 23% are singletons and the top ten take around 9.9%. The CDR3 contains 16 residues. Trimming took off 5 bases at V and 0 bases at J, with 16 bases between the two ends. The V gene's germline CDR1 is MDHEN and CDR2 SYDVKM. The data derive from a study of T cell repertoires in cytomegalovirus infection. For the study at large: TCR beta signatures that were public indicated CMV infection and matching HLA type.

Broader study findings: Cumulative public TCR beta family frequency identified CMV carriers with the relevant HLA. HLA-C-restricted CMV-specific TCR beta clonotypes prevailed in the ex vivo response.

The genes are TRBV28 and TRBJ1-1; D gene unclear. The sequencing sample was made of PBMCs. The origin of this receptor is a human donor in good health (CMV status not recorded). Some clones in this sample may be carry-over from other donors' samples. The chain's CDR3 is CASSILSAKVNTEAFF. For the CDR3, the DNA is TGTGCCAGCAGTATTCTCTCCGCAAAGGTGAACACTGAAGCTTTCTTT. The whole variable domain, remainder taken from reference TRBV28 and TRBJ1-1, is DVKVTQSSRYLVKRTGEKVFLECVQDMDHENMFWYRQDPGLGLRLIYFSYDVKMKEKGDIPEGYSVSREKKERFSLILESASTNQTSMYLCASSILSAKVNTEAFFGQGTRLTVV.